This T cell receptor (beta chain) was recovered during a study of somatic mutations in cytotoxic T cells in rheumatoid arthritis. In the original analysis: Among patient CD8+ clones larger than 1%, matches to published virus-specific TCRB sequences were rare. Assay used: immunoSEQ multiplex PCR; TCRdb lists only in-frame clones, some missing. The V and J calls and clone size were taken over from that table, and D and trimming were inferred from the DNA. The top ten hold 35% to 45% of the sample, which has around 5,000 clones, around 87% seen once. Positive magnetic bead selection isolated CD4+ and CD8+ cells, and flow cytometry checked purity. This TCR came from a woman between 50 and 59 years old with rheumatoid arthritis. The sample was CD8+ T cells sorted from blood.

The CDR3 loop is CASSLGTGYEQFF. Written as DNA, the CDR3 is TGTGCCAGCAGTTTAGGGACAGGGTATGAGCAGTTCTTC. The chain uses TRBV27 and TRBJ2-1; TRBD1 matches 9 bases. The CDR3 covers 13 residues. Germline V gene data show CDR1 as MNHEY and CDR2 as SMNVEV (reference sequence). Trimming at V came to 2 bases and at J to 8 bases, leaving 1 base not matched to a gene.